Following are 27 T cell receptor beta chains from one sample sequenced in a study of regulatory dendritic cells for organ transplantation. Using immunoSEQ multiplex PCR, the repertoire was profiled, and TCRdb retains in-frame clones only, with some absent. Of about 7,100 clones in the sample, around 70% were seen once. For these receptors, no antigen is known. CFSE-labeled sorted T cells met regulatory or mature dendritic cells for approximately 5 days. Input material: memory CD4+ T cells from blood cultured with dendritic cells. The subset denotes: CD45RO+ memory T cells. The receptors stem from a human donor in good health.

The rearrangement links TRBV6-5 to TRBJ1-6; 10 nucleotides line up with TRBD1. Per the germline V gene, CDR1 is MNHEY and CDR2 is SVGAGI. V was pared by 0 bases and J by 9 bases, with 2 bases of the junction left unmatched. The length of the CDR3 is 15 residues. The CDR3 nucleotides are TGTGCCAGCAGTTACTCGGGGACAGGGGCTTCACCCCTCCACTTT. Translated: CASSYSGTGASPLHF.

This clone was detected a few times. This sequence joins TRBV18 and TRBJ2-7; a weak D match, TRBD1 (5 bases). The CDR3 runs to 14 residues. Germline-derived CDR1 and CDR2 are KGHSH and LQKENI. Deletions cut 2 bases from V and 2 bases from J, with 10 bases between. Here the CDR3 DNA reads TGTGCCAGCTCACCATCAGTAGGGGCCTACGAGCAGTACTTC. Translating it yields CASSPSVGAYEQYF.

The rearrangement uses TRBV13 and TRBJ1-2; D uncertain. The CDR3 is made up of 12 amino acids. Germline V gene lookup returns CDR1 PRHDT and CDR2 FYEKMQ (reference sequence). Trimming took 6 bases from V and 7 from J, leaving 12 bases between them. CDR3 residues: CASSSRGFGYTF. CDR3 DNA sequence: TGTGCCAGCAGTTCTCGGGGATTTGGCTACACCTTC.

The chain combines TRBV2 with TRBJ1-1; no reliable D call. V dropped 3 bases and J dropped 8 bases, with 10 bases sitting between them. CDR3 length equals 12 residues. CDR1 is SNHLY and CDR2 is FYNNEI in the germline V gene. In DNA, the CDR3 is TGTGCCAGCAGTGAGAGAGGGCAGGAAGCTTTCTTT. Translation gives CASSERGQEAFF.

The chain employs TRBV6-5 and TRBJ2-5, with 8 bases fitting TRBD1. The CDR3 totals 14 residues. The V gene end was trimmed by 10 bases and the J gene end by 5 bases; junction bases not matched to a gene: 12. Germline assignment: CDR1 MNHEY and CDR2 SVGAGI. CDR3 sequence (DNA): TGTGCCACCTCTCCAGGGGGCGCTCAGGAGACCCAGTACTTC. Its protein product is CATSPGGAQETQYF.

This clone was observed a few times. The chain is built from TRBV2 and TRBJ1-2; 9 nucleotides match TRBD1. The CDR3 is 15 amino acids. V was pared by 4 bases and J by 2 bases, with 5 bases of the junction left unmatched. Per germline, CDR1 SNHLY and CDR2 FYNNEI. DNA for the CDR3: TGTGCCAGCAGTGTAACAGGGGGCACGAACTATGGCTACACCTTC. Translated, it gives CASSVTGGTNYGYTF.

This sequence joins TRBV7-8 and TRBJ1-2, with 9 bases identical to TRBD1. This CDR3 comprises 14 residues. V was clipped by 5 bases and J by 7 bases; unmatched bases: 8. From germline, CDR1 is SGHVS and CDR2 FQNEAQ. The CDR3 sequence: CASSRTGANSGYTF. The CDR3 DNA reads as TGTGCCAGCAGCAGGACAGGGGCTAATTCTGGCTACACCTTC.

The rearrangement uses TRBV11-2 and TRBJ1-1, with D maybe TRBD1 (5 bases). Looked up from germline, CDR1 is SGHAT and CDR2 is FQNNGV. The CDR3 has 13 amino acids. V lost 4 bases and J lost 4, with 10 bases in between. The CDR3 nucleotides are TGTGCCAGCAGCTCCCAGGGTGGCACTGAAGCTTTCTTT. Its translation is CASSSQGGTEAFF.

This rearrangement joins TRBV11-3 to TRBJ2-1; the match to TRBD2 covers 11 bases. The CDR3 covers 15 residues. After removal of 1 base from V and 8 bases from J, the junction contained 4 bases not matched to a gene. Germline V lookup: CDR1 SGHNT, CDR2 YENEEA. This CDR3 reads CASSLGSGGADEQFF. Here the CDR3 DNA reads TGTGCCAGCAGCTTAGGTAGCGGGGGGGCCGATGAGCAGTTCTTC. Using reference TRBV11-3 and TRBJ2-1 for the parts outside the CDR3, the full variable domain is EAGVVQSPRYKIIEKKQPVAFWCNPISGHNTLYWYLQNLGQGPELLIRYENEEAVDDSQLPKDRFSAERLKGVDSTLKIQPAELGDSAVYLCASSLGSGGADEQFFGPGTRLTVL.

This chain links TRBV11-2 with TRBJ1-2; 7 nucleotides align to TRBD1. CDR1 and CDR2 (germline): SGHAT, FQNNGV. CDR3 length: 16 amino acids. J was trimmed by 0 bases and V by 4 bases; bases with no gene match: 8. This CDR3 is CASSSLKTGTNYGYTF. In nucleotides, the CDR3 is TGTGCCAGCAGCTCCCTAAAGACAGGGACTAACTATGGCTACACCTTC.

This clone was counted only a few times. This chain uses TRBV7-3 with TRBJ1-6; 7 bases line up with TRBD1. V shed 2 bases, J shed 7 bases, and the junction held 5 bases outside the gene matches. CDR3 length equals 15 residues. Germline V CDR1 and CDR2: SGHTA, FQGTGA. CDR3 nucleotide sequence: TGTGCCAGCAGCTTAGGGACAGCGGCAAATTCACCCCTCCACTTT. Translated: CASSLGTAANSPLHF.

This clone was seen a handful of times. The rearrangement links TRBV2 to TRBJ1-6; D is unresolved. The CDR3 extends over 15 amino acids. In germline, CDR1 is SNHLY, CDR2 FYNNEI. V was trimmed by 3 bases and J by 4 bases, leaving 10 bases between them. The CDR3 is CASSDRGGYNSPLHF. DNA for the CDR3: TGTGCCAGCAGTGACAGAGGCGGATATAATTCACCCCTCCACTTT.

The sample holds a few counts of this clone. The rearrangement joins TRBV11-3 to TRBJ2-7, with 7 bases lining up with TRBD1. Germline CDR1 is SGHNT and CDR2 is YENEEA. With 5 bases clipped from V and 3 bases from J, the junction kept 1 base outside the gene matches. The CDR3 has 12 residues. The CDR3 region has the DNA TGTGCCAGCAGCCACAGGGGCTACGAGCAGTACTTC. Protein sequence: CASSHRGYEQYF.

This clone was seen once. V usage is TRBV2 and J usage is TRBJ2-3, with D tentatively TRBD1 (5 bases). The CDR3 has 11 amino acids. V was clipped by 7 bases and J by 8 bases, with 10 bases between them. The germline V gene encodes CDR1 SNHLY and CDR2 FYNNEI. The DNA of the CDR3 is TGTGCCAGCACCAGGGCAACTACGCAGTATTTT. Its translation is CASTRATTQYF.

This clone has just one count. The CDR3 DNA is TGTGCCAGCAGTAACCGGGACTTATACAATGAGCAGTTCTTC. Encoded protein: CASSNRDLYNEQFF. This chain uses TRBV6-1 with TRBJ2-1, with D possibly being TRBD2 (6 bases). CDR3 length: 14 residues. The germline V and J ends were trimmed by 5 bases and 4 bases, with 12 bases remaining between them. CDR1 is MNHNS, CDR2 SASEGT, per germline.

The chain employs TRBV5-6 and TRBJ1-4; TRBD1 matches 11 bases. V shed 5 bases, J shed 7 bases, and the junction held 4 bases outside the gene matches. The germline CDR1 and CDR2 sequences are SGHDT and YYEEEE. The CDR3 is 14 residues long. CDR3 protein: CASRSGQGGEKLFF. The CDR3 nucleotides are TGTGCCAGCAGATCGGGACAGGGGGGTGAAAAACTGTTTTTT.

The chain uses TRBV4-1 and TRBJ1-6; D gene uncertain. The V gene's germline CDR1 is MGHRA and CDR2 YSYEKL. CDR3 length equals 13 residues. V was trimmed by 0 bases and J by 9 bases, leaving 6 bases between them. The DNA for the CDR3 is TGCGCCAGCAGCCAAGAGGCCCTTTCACCCCTCCACTTT. Translation: CASSQEALSPLHF.

The chain combines TRBV29-1 with TRBJ2-7; 7 nucleotides match TRBD1. Trimming took 7 bases from V and 0 from J; bases not matched to a gene: 9. The CDR3 consists of 14 residues. Germline CDR1 reads SQVTM; CDR2 reads ANQGSEA. CDR3 region: CSAHTGTASYEQYF. The CDR3 bases are TGCAGCGCCCACACCGGGACAGCCTCCTACGAGCAGTACTTC.

The gene calls are TRBV4-1 and TRBJ1-2; TRBD1 is a possible D gene (5 bases). The CDR3 is 13 amino acids. V lost 0 bases to trimming and J lost 4 bases, with 6 bases between them. From germline, CDR1 is MGHRA and CDR2 YSYEKL. CDR3 loop: CASSQETVYGYTF. The CDR3 DNA sequence: TGCGCCAGCAGCCAAGAGACAGTCTATGGCTACACCTTC.

The rearrangement joins TRBV27 to TRBJ1-4; possibly TRBD1 for D (6 bases). V was shortened by 0 bases and J by 8 bases, with 16 bases between the two germline ends. This CDR3 contains 16 residues. Germline V gene lookup returns CDR1 MNHEY and CDR2 SMNVEV (reference sequence). The CDR3 coding sequence is TGTGCCAGCAGTTTATCGTATTCAGGGGTAGGGGAAAAACTGTTTTTT. Translating it yields CASSLSYSGVGEKLFF.

This clone has just one count. The chain is built from TRBV6-6 and TRBJ1-5; D is perhaps TRBD1 (5 bases). Germline CDR1 is MNHNY and CDR2 is SVGAGI (reference sequence). This CDR3 spans 16 amino acids. V lost 0 bases and J lost 6, with 15 bases in between. CDR3 sequence reads: CASSYSEGAKRQPQHF. CDR3 nucleotide sequence: TGTGCCAGCAGTTACTCGGAAGGGGCGAAGCGTCAGCCCCAGCATTTT.

This clone was picked up one time. The CDR3 sequence: CASSLGGGHDEQYF. The CDR3 DNA reads as TGTGCCAGCAGCTTAGGGGGGGGGCACGACGAGCAGTACTTC. The chain is built from TRBV13 and TRBJ2-7; maybe TRBD2 (7 bases). CDR1 PRHDT and CDR2 FYEKMQ come from the germline V gene (reference sequence). V was clipped by 0 bases and J by 5 bases, with 11 bases between them. The CDR3 spans 14 residues. Together with reference TRBV13 and TRBJ2-7, the CDR3 gives the full variable domain: AAGVIQSPRHLIKEKRETATLKCYPIPRHDTVYWYQQGPGQDPQFLISFYEKMQSDKGSIPDRFSAQQFSDYHSELNMSSLELGDSALYFCASSLGGGHDEQYFGPGTRLTVT.

The chain combines TRBV5-1 with TRBJ2-5; no definite D call. The V gene lost 3 bases and the J gene lost 5 bases, with 11 bases spanning the gap. There are 13 residues in the CDR3. CDR1 SGHRS and CDR2 YFSETQ come from the germline V gene. This CDR3 is CASSSPLLETQYF. The DNA for the CDR3 is TGCGCCAGCAGCTCCCCTCTTTTGGAGACCCAGTACTTC.

V is TRBV6-5 and J is TRBJ1-1; 8 nucleotides match TRBD1. In germline, CDR1 is MNHEY, CDR2 SVGAGI. Trimming cost V 6 bases and J 0 bases; bases outside gene matches: 6. This CDR3 is 15 amino acids long. CDR3 nucleotide sequence: TGTGCCAGCAGCCCGGGACAGGTATTGAACACTGAAGCTTTCTTT. It is translated as CASSPGQVLNTEAFF.

The genes are TRBV4-1 and TRBJ1-6, with TRBD1 as a possible D gene (6 bases). CDR3 length equals 15 residues. Per germline, CDR1 MGHRA and CDR2 YSYEKL. V was trimmed by 5 bases and J by 5 bases, leaving 13 bases between them. The CDR3 reads CASSRGQSDNSPLHF. CDR3 DNA sequence: TGCGCCAGCAGCAGAGGACAGTCCGATAATTCACCCCTCCACTTT.

J is TRBJ2-1 and V is TRBV15; possibly TRBD2 for D (6 bases). The V gene lost 3 bases and the J gene lost 8 bases, with 23 bases spanning the gap. Germline CDR1 is LNHNV and CDR2 is YYDKDF (reference sequence). The CDR3 is made up of 17 amino acids. DNA of the CDR3: TGTGCCACCAGCAGGCCCGATGGGGCGGGGCCCCTCGATGAGCAGTTCTTC. It specifies CATSRPDGAGPLDEQFF.

The chain combines TRBV7-3 with TRBJ1-2; 8 positions agree with TRBD1. This CDR3 has 11 residues. The junction had 1 base not matched to a gene; V was cut back by 5 bases and J by 8 bases. Germline V CDR1 and CDR2: SGHTA, FQGTGA. CDR3 coding DNA: TGTGCCAGCAGCCGACAGGGGGGCTACACCTTC. This sequence encodes CASSRQGGYTF.